Below, 26 T cell receptor beta chains from the same sample are listed, as sequenced in a study of blood T cells in healthy people across ages. For the second PCR, which ran for 7 to 11 cycles, a sample-barcoded 5' primer and a J-beta primer mix were used. From the 5' RACE reads, TCRdb called clonotypes with MiXCR, one entry per CDR3 protein. This sample yields fewer than 2,000,000 distinct CDR3 sequences, of which around 35% are seen a single time; 10% to 12% belongs to the top ten. Sequencing input: blood. These receptors were taken from a woman aged 25 to 39 in good health.

In DNA, the CDR3 is TGTGCCAGCAGCCAGGGGACAAGAGGGCAGTTCTTC. Translation: CASSQGTRGQFF. The chain is built from TRBV3-1 and TRBJ2-1, with a tentative D call TRBD1 (6 bases). The germline gives CDR1 LGHDT, CDR2 YNNKEL (reference sequence). V was clipped by 3 bases and J by 12 bases, with 12 bases between them. This CDR3 is built from 12 residues.

V and J are TRBV4-1 and TRBJ1-5; TRBD1 is a possible D gene (6 bases). V was trimmed by 0 bases and J by 1 base, leaving 13 bases between them. The V gene's germline CDR1 is MGHRA and CDR2 YSYEKL. This CDR3 is 17 amino acids long. The CDR3 DNA reads as TGCGCCAGCAGCCAAGACGGGACATTTTTAAGCAATCAGCCCCAGCATTTT. This sequence encodes CASSQDGTFLSNQPQHF.

This chain joins TRBV27 and TRBJ2-1; TRBD1 aligns across 9 bases. CDR1 and CDR2 (germline): MNHEY, SMNVEV (reference sequence). There are 14 residues in the CDR3. V was clipped by 8 bases and J by 11 bases; unmatched bases: 13. CDR3 nucleotides: TGTGCCAGCGTAACGGGACAGGGCCAGAATCAGCAGTTCTTC. This translates into CASVTGQGQNQQFF.

The V gene is TRBV18, the J gene TRBJ1-1; D uncertain. The germline V and J ends were trimmed by 0 bases and 3 bases, with 8 bases remaining between them. Germline V gene data show CDR1 as KGHSH and CDR2 as LQKENI. There are 14 residues in the CDR3. As DNA, the CDR3 is TGTGCCAGCTCACCACCGTCAGTCGACACTGAAGCTTTCTTT. Amino acids: CASSPPSVDTEAFF.

The sample holds many counts of this clonotype. The V and J genes are TRBV27 and TRBJ2-7; unclear D gene. The ends were cut back, 3 bases at V and 1 base at J, with 7 bases in the middle. Germline CDR1 and CDR2: MNHEY and SMNVEV (reference sequence). The CDR3 consists of 13 residues. The CDR3 DNA is TGTGCCAGCAGTTTTGCCACTTCCTACGAGCAGTACTTC. Amino acid sequence: CASSFATSYEQYF.

The gene calls are TRBV20-1 and TRBJ2-7; D may match TRBD1 or TRBD2 (5 bases each). CDR3 length: 12 amino acids. V shed 3 bases and J shed 4 bases, with 10 bases lying between them. Germline loops: CDR1 DFQATT, CDR2 SNEGSKA (reference sequence). The CDR3, as DNA: TGCAGTGCTAGGTACAGGACTTACGAGCAGTACTTC. Its protein is CSARYRTYEQYF.

In this sample, this clonotype turned up many times. The J gene is TRBJ2-5, the V gene TRBV4-1, with TRBD2 identical over 12 bases. With V trimmed by 0 bases and J by 7 bases, 3 bases remained unmatched. Germline CDR1 is MGHRA and CDR2 is YSYEKL. This CDR3 is built from 15 residues. CDR3: CASSQDPLAGGTQYF. The CDR3 DNA is TGCGCCAGCAGCCAAGACCCACTAGCGGGGGGGACCCAGTACTTC.

This clonotype showed up many times. The chain combines TRBV20-1 with TRBJ2-3; no definite D call. The CDR3 has 11 residues. V lost 5 bases and J 6 bases, leaving 9 bases between the germline ends. Germline V gene data show CDR1 as DFQATT and CDR2 as SNEGSKA (reference sequence). In DNA, the CDR3 is TGCAGTGCTGACCTCATGGATACGCAGTATTTT. As protein: CSADLMDTQYF.

The chain has TRBV10-3 and TRBJ2-2; no definite D call. Trimming removed 10 bases at V and 7 bases at J, with 10 bases between. CDR3 size: 11 residues. Germline V gene data show CDR1 as ENHRY and CDR2 as SYGVKD. This CDR3 reads CATLTVGELFF. The CDR3 DNA is TGTGCCACCTTGACTGTCGGGGAGCTGTTTTTT.

The CDR3 DNA reads TGTGCCAGCAGCCCCGGGGACCGGGACACTGAAGCTTTCTTT. Translated, it gives CASSPGDRDTEAFF. This chain uses TRBV12-3 or TRBV12-4 with TRBJ1-1; D is perhaps TRBD1 (5 bases). V was clipped by 6 bases and J by 3 bases, with 14 bases between them. The CDR3 contains 14 residues.

The chain joins TRBV29-1 to TRBJ2-5; TRBD2 matches 7 bases. The trim removed 1 base at V and 4 bases at J, leaving 9 bases unmatched. Germline V gene lookup returns CDR1 SQVTM and CDR2 ANQGSEA. This CDR3 is built from 15 residues. The chain's CDR3 is CSVEVGSLAAETQYF. CDR3 DNA sequence: TGCAGCGTTGAAGTGGGGAGTCTAGCGGCAGAGACCCAGTACTTC.

This clonotype was counted many times. V usage is TRBV20-1 and J usage is TRBJ2-7; TRBD1 matches at 8 bases. Per germline, CDR1 DFQATT and CDR2 SNEGSKA (reference sequence). The CDR3 has 14 amino acids. V lost 3 bases, J lost 3 bases, and 7 bases stayed unmatched. The CDR3, as DNA: TGCAGTGCTAGGGACGGGACAGGAGACTACGAGCAGTACTTC. It translates to CSARDGTGDYEQYF.

This clonotype has only a few counts. V is TRBV20-1 and J is TRBJ2-1; the D gene is possibly TRBD2 (7 bases). CDR3 length: 16 amino acids. From germline, CDR1 is DFQATT and CDR2 SNEGSKA (reference sequence). V was shortened by 1 base and J by 3 bases, with 16 bases between the two germline ends. The CDR3 region is CSARGSGGAGYNEQFF. DNA for the CDR3: TGCAGTGCTAGAGGTAGTGGGGGGGCCGGCTACAATGAGCAGTTCTTC.

The chain links TRBV20-1 to TRBJ2-5; 8 positions agree with TRBD2. The end of the DNA fits TRBJ2-7 better, so the J call may be wrong. This CDR3 has 12 residues. Germline CDR1 reads DFQATT; CDR2 reads SNEGSKA (reference sequence). This CDR3 is CSAIPAGVEQYF. For the CDR3, the DNA is TGCAGTGCTATCCCAGCGGGGGTCGAGCAGTACTTC.

This clonotype was found a few times. The V gene is TRBV6-1, the J gene TRBJ2-1; the D is unclear. The CDR3 consists of 15 residues. Germline CDR1 is MNHNS and CDR2 is SASEGT. V was cut by 1 base and J by 0 bases, with 7 bases left in between. The CDR3 loop reads CASSEERSSYNEQFF. The CDR3 nucleotides are TGTGCCAGCAGTGAAGAGAGGAGCTCCTACAATGAGCAGTTCTTC.

This clonotype was observed a handful of times. The chain is built from TRBV12-3 or TRBV12-4 and TRBJ1-5, with 8 bases identical to TRBD1. V trimming: 6 bases; J trimming: 1 base; junction bases outside the gene matches: 5. The CDR3 length is 15 residues. In nucleotides, the CDR3 is TGTGCCAGCAGCCCCCCAGGGGGCAGCAATCAGCCCCAGCATTTT. This sequence encodes CASSPPGGSNQPQHF.

This sequence joins TRBV2 and TRBJ1-1; D not certain. V lost 3 bases and J 4 bases, leaving 15 bases between the germline ends. Germline V gene lookup returns CDR1 SNHLY and CDR2 FYNNEI. The CDR3 consists of 15 residues. The CDR3 region is CASSDLRLGSTEAFF. For the CDR3, the DNA is TGTGCCAGCAGTGACTTAAGATTGGGGTCCACTGAAGCTTTCTTT.

This chain uses TRBV4-2 with TRBJ2-1; 8 nucleotides agree with TRBD2. Germline CDR1 and CDR2: LGHNA and YNFKEQ. The length of the CDR3 is 13 residues. Trimming took 1 base from V and 15 from J; bases not matched to a gene: 8. This CDR3 reads CASSQVRGGRSFF. The CDR3 coding sequence is TGTGCCAGCAGCCAAGTACGCGGGGGGCGGTCGTTCTTC.

The chain employs TRBV5-1 and TRBJ1-6, with D unclear. Germline-derived CDR1 and CDR2 are SGHRS and YFSETQ. Trimming pared 2 bases from V and 9 bases from J, leaving 15 bases between. This CDR3 has 15 amino acids. This CDR3 is CASSFVGRLGSPLHF. Written as DNA, the CDR3 is TGCGCCAGCAGCTTCGTAGGGAGGTTGGGTTCACCCCTCCACTTT.

In the case of this clonotype: An end of the junction does not agree with germline; a read error may underlie this. This sequence joins TRBV15 and TRBJ2-5, with 7 bases identical to TRBD1. Germline CDR1 reads LNHNV; CDR2 reads YYDKDF (reference sequence). This CDR3 has 14 amino acids. CDR3 bases: TGTACCACCAGCAGGTCCAGGGGGCAAGAGACCCAGTACTTC. Protein: CTTSRSRGQETQYF.

The chain combines TRBV20-1 with TRBJ2-3; 9 nucleotides match TRBD2. Germline lookup yields CDR1 DFQATT and CDR2 SNEGSKA (reference sequence). With 8 bases clipped from V and 4 bases from J, the junction kept 10 bases outside the gene matches. The CDR3 runs to 14 residues. The CDR3 coding sequence is TGCAGTACTCCCTTAGCGGGAGTTCCAGATACGCAGTATTTT. This codes for CSTPLAGVPDTQYF.

Only a few counts were recorded for this clonotype. A read error may produce the germline difference seen at one junction end. The J gene is TRBJ1-1, the V gene TRBV7-3; D might be TRBD1 (5 bases). The CDR3 contains 11 residues. Germline CDR1 and CDR2: SGHTA and FQGTGA. Here the CDR3 reads CASSSPKGAFF. The CDR3 DNA reads as TGTGCCAGTAGCTCCCCCAAGGGGGCTTTCTTT. Variable domain in full (rest from reference TRBV7-3 and TRBJ1-1): GAGVSQTPSNKVTEKGKYVELRCDPISGHTALYWYRQSLGQGPEFLIYFQGTGAADDSGLPNDRFFAVRPEGSVSTLKIQRTERGDSAVYLCASSSPKGAFFGQGTRLTVV.

The chain uses TRBV2 and TRBJ2-3, with 9 bases aligning to TRBD2. Germline V CDR1 and CDR2: SNHLY, FYNNEI. The CDR3 is made up of 14 amino acids. The trim removed 8 bases at V and 2 bases at J, leaving 5 bases unmatched. Written as DNA, the CDR3 is TGTGCCAGCGGGCGGGGGGGTGTCACAGATACGCAGTATTTT. Translation gives CASGRGGVTDTQYF. The entire variable domain, with the rest obtained from reference TRBV2 and TRBJ2-3, is as follows: EPEVTQTPSHQVTQMGQEVILRCVPISNHLYFYWYRQILGQKVEFLVSFYNNEISEKSEIFDDQFSVERPDGSNFTLKIRSTKLEDSAMYFCASGRGGVTDTQYFGPGTRLTVL.

The chain carries TRBV5-1 and TRBJ1-6, with 9 bases lining up with TRBD1. With 2 bases clipped from V and 7 bases from J, the junction kept 10 bases outside the gene matches. The CDR3 has 17 residues. CDR1 is SGHRS, CDR2 YFSETQ, per germline. The CDR3 loop is CASSFLWDRVDNSPLHF. The DNA for the CDR3 is TGCGCCAGCAGCTTTTTATGGGACAGGGTTGACAATTCACCCCTCCACTTT. The full variable domain, rest sourced from reference TRBV5-1 and TRBJ1-6, is KAGVTQTPRYLIKTRGQQVTLSCSPISGHRSVSWYQQTPGQGLQFLFEYFSETQRNKGNFPGRFSGRQFSNSRSEMNVSTLELGDSALYLCASSFLWDRVDNSPLHFGNGTRLTVT.

V is TRBV19 and J is TRBJ2-3; no definite D call. The CDR3 runs to 13 residues. Germline assignment: CDR1 LNHDA and CDR2 SQIVND (reference sequence). The V end lost 6 bases, the J end lost 3 bases, and 10 bases lay between the germline ends. CDR3 sequence: CASRQVGTDTQYF. For the CDR3, the DNA is TGTGCCAGTAGGCAGGTCGGGACAGATACGCAGTATTTT.

The chain couples TRBV5-6 to TRBJ2-7; D remains unclear. V gave up 1 base and J gave up 1 base, with 6 bases separating them. The CDR3 loop spans 13 amino acids. From germline, CDR1 is SGHDT and CDR2 YYEEEE. CDR3 sequence (DNA): TGTGCCAGCAGCTTGTACCTTTCCTACGAGCAGTACTTC. Translation: CASSLYLSYEQYF.